Presented here are 14 T cell receptor beta chains from one specimen sequenced in a study of cytomegalovirus exposure and HLA in healthy donors. The PCR was carried out with 60 Vbeta primers and 13 Jbeta primers. TCRdb keeps only in-frame clones here, not all; method: immunoSEQ multiplex PCR. The sample consists of around 97,000 clones, approximately 66% of them appearing once. The sample consisted of PBMCs. These TCRs come from a woman aged 50 to 60 in good health and CMV-seronegative.

The V call is TRBV27, the J call TRBJ2-2, with TRBD1 matching 7 bases. V was clipped by 5 bases and J by 3 bases; unmatched bases: 6. CDR1 and CDR2 from the germline V gene are MNHEY and SMNVEV (reference sequence). The CDR3 consists of 15 residues. The DNA of the CDR3 is TGTGCCAGCAGTCCGAGACAGGGTTACACCGGGGAGCTGTTTTTT. Encoded protein: CASSPRQGYTGELFF.

V is TRBV19 and J is TRBJ2-3, with D perhaps TRBD2 (5 bases). With 5 bases removed from V and 0 bases from J, the gap between germline ends came to 18 bases. CDR3 length equals 17 residues. Germline V gene data show CDR1 as LNHDA and CDR2 as SQIVND (reference sequence). The CDR3 coding sequence is TGTGCCAGTAGTTGGAGAGCGGTGCGGACTAGCACAGATACGCAGTATTTT. Protein sequence: CASSWRAVRTSTDTQYF.

This clone appeared once. This chain joins TRBV7-8 and TRBJ2-3, with 7 bases lining up with TRBD2. CDR1 and CDR2 from the germline V gene are SGHVS and FQNEAQ. V shed 5 bases and J 3 bases; nucleotides not matched to a gene: 5. The CDR3 runs 14 residues. The CDR3 bases are TGTGCCAGCAGCCAAAATAGCGGGACAGATACGCAGTATTTT. Amino acid sequence: CASSQNSGTDTQYF.

The table lists this clone with a few counts. The chain carries TRBV5-5 and TRBJ1-1, with D possibly being TRBD1 (6 bases). The germline gives CDR1 SGHKS, CDR2 YYEKEE (reference sequence). The ends were cut back, 0 bases at V and 3 bases at J, with 18 bases in the middle. The CDR3 consists of 17 residues. The CDR3 region is CASSLEGGSPGDTEAFF. The CDR3 DNA reads as TGTGCCAGCAGCTTGGAGGGGGGGTCCCCTGGGGACACTGAAGCTTTCTTT.

This rearrangement joins TRBV27 to TRBJ2-7, with 13 bases lining up with TRBD2. The germline V gene has CDR1 MNHEY and CDR2 SMNVEV (reference sequence). This CDR3 has 17 residues. V was clipped by 5 bases and J by 6 bases; unmatched bases: 13. The CDR3 sequence: CASSPQLAGGPLGEQYF. The DNA for the CDR3 is TGTGCCAGCAGTCCTCAACTAGCGGGGGGGCCCCTCGGCGAGCAGTACTTC.

This chain connects TRBV4-1 to TRBJ2-3, with 7 bases matching TRBD2. The CDR3 is 16 residues long. Germline trimming cut 5 bases from V and 3 bases from J; bases unmatched to any gene: 11. Per germline, CDR1 MGHRA and CDR2 YSYEKL. The CDR3 here is CASSKADRLATDTQYF. The CDR3 nucleotides read TGCGCCAGCAGCAAAGCCGACAGACTAGCAACAGATACGCAGTATTTT.

Only a few counts were recorded for this clone. CDR3 coding DNA: TGTGCCAGCAGCCAAACCCTTTTTTCGGTGAAACAAGAGACCCAGTACTTC. Translated: CASSQTLFSVKQETQYF. This chain links TRBV4-2 with TRBJ2-5; D call uncertain. The CDR3 has 17 amino acids. Germline CDR1 is LGHNA and CDR2 is YNFKEQ. The ends were cut back, 2 bases at V and 2 bases at J, with 18 bases in the middle.

This sequence joins TRBV6-6 and TRBJ2-7, with a weak D call TRBD1 (6 bases). This CDR3 has 14 residues. Germline CDR1 is MNHNY and CDR2 is SVGAGI (reference sequence). Trimming cost V 5 bases and J 7 bases, with 18 bases left between them. CDR3 sequence reads: CASSPLNQGREQYF. DNA of the CDR3: TGTGCCAGCAGTCCTCTTAACCAGGGGAGAGAGCAGTACTTC.

This rearrangement joins TRBV4-1 to TRBJ2-3, with 14 nucleotides matching TRBD2. The V gene's germline CDR1 is MGHRA and CDR2 YSYEKL. The CDR3 consists of 19 residues. Unmatched junction bases numbered 11, after V lost 2 bases and J lost 4 bases. The CDR3 sequence: CASSQYGVGLAGVADTQYF. CDR3 nucleotide sequence: TGCGCCAGCAGCCAATATGGAGTGGGACTAGCGGGAGTAGCAGATACGCAGTATTTT.

V and J are TRBV10-1 and TRBJ2-3, with a possible D match to TRBD2 (7 bases). The CDR3 length is 13 residues. Germline V CDR1 and CDR2: WNHNN, SYGVQD (reference sequence). Trimming removed 10 bases at V and 4 bases at J, with 15 bases between. The CDR3 nucleotides read TGCGCCACCGAACAGGGAGGGGCAGATACGCAGTATTTT. Translated: CATEQGGADTQYF.

The V and J genes are TRBV20-1 and TRBJ1-1; D is uncertain. There are 11 residues in the CDR3. The germline V and J ends were trimmed by 4 bases and 5 bases, with 8 bases remaining between them. Germline CDR1 reads DFQATT; CDR2 reads SNEGSKA (reference sequence). CDR3 DNA sequence: TGCAGTGCTAACGAACGGACTGAAGCTTTCTTT. Translated, it gives CSANERTEAFF.

Only one count was recorded for this clone. V gene TRBV9 combines with J gene TRBJ2-1; 7 bases are a match to TRBD2. This CDR3 is built from 15 residues. CDR1 SGDLS and CDR2 YYNGEE come from the germline V gene. Germline trimming cut 4 bases from V and 4 bases from J; bases unmatched to any gene: 8. The CDR3 region has the DNA TGTGCCAGCAGCCTGGGGACTATGGTGTACAATGAGCAGTTCTTC. Protein sequence: CASSLGTMVYNEQFF. The complete variable domain, with remaining parts taken from reference TRBV9 and TRBJ2-1, reads DSGVTQTPKHLITATGQRVTLRCSPRSGDLSVYWYQQSLDQGLQFLIQYYNGEERAKGNILERFSAQQFPDLHSELNLSSLELGDSALYFCASSLGTMVYNEQFFGPGTRLTVL.

This chain links TRBV6-5 with TRBJ2-5; 9 nucleotides align to TRBD1. The J call may be wrong; the DNA end is better matched by TRBJ2-7. CDR3 length equals 15 residues. CDR1 and CDR2 from the germline V gene are MNHEY and SVGAGI. The CDR3 loop is CASSWTGDSSYEQYF. In nucleotides, the CDR3 is TGTGCCAGCAGTTGGACAGGGGATAGCTCCTACGAGCAGTACTTC.

The rearrangement joins TRBV7-2 to TRBJ2-3; 7 positions match TRBD2. V lost 2 bases and J lost 0; bases outside the gene matches: 5. The CDR3 runs to 16 residues. Germline V CDR1 and CDR2: SGHTA, FQGNSA. The CDR3 region has the DNA TGTGCCAGCAGCTTATTCGGGGGGACTAGCACAGATACGCAGTATTTT. This codes for CASSLFGGTSTDTQYF.